A selection of T cell receptor beta chains follows, all from one sample in a study of regulatory T cells in long-lasting Graves disease. One entry per CDR3 protein, called by TCRdb with MiXCR from the multiplex PCR reads. The sample yields more than 400,000 distinct CDR3 sequences, about 16% seen once. These same data were also listed under a study on T cells in Graves' hyperthyroidism and ophthalmopathy.

The input for sequencing was peripheral blood mononuclear cells (PBMCs), taken at new diagnosis, from a patient treated with antithyroid drugs. These TCRs come from a woman between 25 and 40 years old with Graves disease. Both conserved end residues are part of each CDR3. Each record gives: clone size, J gene, D gene, V gene, CDR3 DNA, CDR3 protein. A D gene is named only where the DNA matches it firmly. The listing skips clone size in some rows; elsewhere it reads once, few, many or a size class.

few,TRBJ1-2,.,TRBV24-1,TGTGCCACCAGTGATTTGCAACGAGATGGCTACACCTTC,CATSDLQRDGYTF
many,TRBJ2-7,TRBD2,TRBV27,TGTGCCAGCACCCGGACTAGCGGGAGTTACGAGCAGTACTTC,CASTRTSGSYEQYF
many,TRBJ1-1,TRBD1,TRBV4-3,TGCGCCAGCAGCCACCGCAGGGGGCTTCGTAACACTGAAGCTTTCTTT,CASSHRRGLRNTEAFF
many,TRBJ2-7,.,TRBV20-1,TGCAGTGCTAGAGATCAAGTGTTCTCCTACGAGCAGTACTTC,CSARDQVFSYEQYF
many,TRBJ2-7,TRBD2,TRBV7-2,TGTGCCAGCAGCTCGTACCCTAGCGGGGGGCTGGAGCAGTACTTC,CASSSYPSGGLEQYF
many,TRBJ2-7,.,TRBV20-1,TGCAGTGCTAGAGACGGGAGTGGGAGGGAGCAGTACTTC,CSARDGSGREQYF
many,TRBJ2-7,.,TRBV7-9,TGTGCCAGCAGCTTAGTGGCCGGCGGACTCTCCTACGAGCAGTACTTC,CASSLVAGGLSYEQYF
many,TRBJ1-5,TRBD1,TRBV12-3/TRBV12-4,TGTGCCAGCAGTCTGGACAGGGGAGGTCAGCCCCAGCATTTT,CASSLDRGGQPQHF
few,TRBJ1-2,.,TRBV28,TGTGCCACGGGCCAGCGATCATATGGCTACACCTTC,CATGQRSYGYTF
.,TRBJ1-1,.,TRBV6-1,TGTGCCAGCAGTGCGCGACAGCCTACTGGAGCTTTCTTT,CASSARQPTGAFF
many,TRBJ1-1,TRBD1,TRBV6-5,TGTGCCAGCAGTTATAGACAGGGAAGGTACACTGAAGCTTTCTTT,CASSYRQGRYTEAFF
many,TRBJ1-4,.,TRBV20-1,TGCAGTGCAAAACGGCACCCAACTAATGAAAAACTGTTTTTT,CSAKRHPTNEKLFF
many,TRBJ1-1,TRBD1,TRBV12-3/TRBV12-4,TGTGCCAGCACCGACACCAGGACAGGGATGAACACTGAAGCTTTCTTT,CASTDTRTGMNTEAFF
many,TRBJ2-2,TRBD2,TRBV6-1,TGTGCCAGCAGCATAGCGGGAGCCACATCCGGGGAGCTGTTTTTT,CASSIAGATSGELFF
many,TRBJ1-2,.,TRBV7-2,TGTGCCAGCAGATCAATAGGGGTCTGGGGCTACACCTTC,CASRSIGVWGYTF
many,TRBJ2-1,TRBD2,TRBV27,TGTGCCAGCAGTTTAAAGACTAGCGGGAGCCTATACAATGAGCAGTTCTTC,CASSLKTSGSLYNEQFF
many,TRBJ2-3,TRBD2,TRBV10-3,TGTGCCATCAGTGAGCCCGGACTAGCGGGCCGGCGAGATACGCAGTATTTT,CAISEPGLAGRRDTQYF
.,TRBJ2-7,.,TRBV20-1,TGCAGTGCAAAATCCTCGGAGAGGGTCGAGCAGTACTTC,CSAKSSERVEQYF
many,TRBJ1-2,.,TRBV20-1,TGCAGTGCTAGAGATTTGGAACCACGTACCTCTAACTATGGCTACACCTTC,CSARDLEPRTSNYGYTF
many,TRBJ1-1,.,TRBV6-2/TRBV6-3,TGTGCCAGCAGCTATACAGGGCTGTCCACTGAAGCTTTCTTT,CASSYTGLSTEAFF
many,TRBJ2-7,.,TRBV11-2,TGTGCCAGCAGCTTAGGAGAAGGGTACGAGCAGTACTTC,CASSLGEGYEQYF
many,TRBJ2-7,TRBD1,TRBV12-3/TRBV12-4,TGTGCCAGCAGATGGACAGGGAACTACGAGCAGTACTTC,CASRWTGNYEQYF
.,TRBJ2-1,TRBD2,TRBV6-1,TGTGCCAGCAGTGAAGCGGTAAGGAGCGGGAGAACCTACAATGAGCAGTTCTTC,CASSEAVRSGRTYNEQFF
.,TRBJ1-2,TRBD1,TRBV4-3,TGCGCCAGCAGCCAAGAAAGGACAGGGGAGAACTATGGCTACACCTTC,CASSQERTGENYGYTF
.,TRBJ2-3,TRBD1,TRBV7-9,TGTGCCAGCAGCATGGGACAGGCCGACACAGATACGCAGTATTTT,CASSMGQADTDTQYF
many,TRBJ2-7,.,TRBV6-5,TGTGCCAGCAGTTACGTGGGGGAGAACTACGAGCAGTACTTC,CASSYVGENYEQYF
.,TRBJ2-1,TRBD2,TRBV7-3,TGTGCCAGCAGCTTAGGAAATAGCGGGGGTGAGCAGTTCTTC,CASSLGNSGGEQFF
.,TRBJ2-7,TRBD2,TRBV20-1,TGCAGTGCTAGAGATTGGACTAGCGGGAGTTCCCATTACGAGCAGTACTTC,CSARDWTSGSSHYEQYF
many,TRBJ1-1,.,TRBV5-6,TGTGCCAGCAGCCTAAACGGCAACCCCATGAACACTGAAGCTTTCTTT,CASSLNGNPMNTEAFF
.,TRBJ1-1,.,TRBV27,TGTGCCAGCGGCGCGGCCGGCATGAACACTGAAGCTTTCTTT,CASGAAGMNTEAFF
.,TRBJ1-5,TRBD1,TRBV4-1,TGCGCCAGCAGCCAAGGAGGGGCCCGGGACAGGGGGAATCAGCCCCAGCATTTT,CASSQGGARDRGNQPQHF
few,TRBJ2-7,TRBD2,TRBV4-3,TGCGCCAGCAGCCAAGAATTCGGGGCTAGCGGGAGAAACTACGAGCAGTACTTC,CASSQEFGASGRNYEQYF
many,TRBJ2-7,TRBD2,TRBV2,TGTGCCAGCACTGCGGGAGGCGAGCAGTACTTC,CASTAGGEQYF
many,TRBJ1-1,TRBD1,TRBV27,TGTGCCAGCAGTCCTGCCTCGACAGGGGAATCAGCTTTCTTT,CASSPASTGESAFF
many,TRBJ1-1,TRBD1,TRBV6-4,TGTGCCAGCAGTGCGACAGGGCGCGCTTCTGAAGCTTTCTTT,CASSATGRASEAFF
.,TRBJ1-1,.,TRBV9,TGTGCCAGCAGCTCCGACAGGATGAACACTGAAGCTTTCTTT,CASSSDRMNTEAFF
.,TRBJ2-5,TRBD1,TRBV20-1,TGCAGTGCTAGAGCCTCGGACAGGGGGGCGGACCGAATAGAAGAGACCCAGTACTTC,CSARASDRGADRIEETQYF
many,TRBJ1-2,.,TRBV2,TGTGCCAGCAACCTCGGCCGGAACTATGGCTACACCTTC,CASNLGRNYGYTF
.,TRBJ2-3,.,TRBV20-1,TGCAGTGCACAAGATACGCAGTATTTT,CSAQDTQYF
many,TRBJ2-1,TRBD2,TRBV5-1,TGTGCCAGCAGCTTGGCCGCGGGAGTGGGGAATGAGCAGTTCTTC,CASSLAAGVGNEQFF
many,TRBJ2-1,TRBD2,TRBV2,TGTGCCAGCATTCTCAGCGGGAGTTTCCATGAGCAGTTCTTC,CASILSGSFHEQFF
many,TRBJ1-2,.,TRBV30,TGTGCCTGGAGTGTACGGGGGCTTGGCTACACCTTC,CAWSVRGLGYTF
.,TRBJ1-2,.,TRBV6-2/TRBV6-3,TGTGCCAGCAGTTTACAGGGAACTTACTATGGCTACACCTTC,CASSLQGTYYGYTF
few,TRBJ2-6,.,TRBV3-1,TGTGCCAGCAGCCAAGATCGTGGATCTGGGGCCAACGTCCTGATTTTC,CASSQDRGSGANVLIF
many,TRBJ2-1,TRBD2,TRBV27,TGTGCCAGCACCAAGGGACTGGCGGGAGGCGATACCTACAATGAGCAGTTCTTC,CASTKGLAGGDTYNEQFF
few,TRBJ2-6,TRBD1,TRBV6-2/TRBV6-3,TGTGCCAGCAGTTCTCAGCAGGGGGCGCGACTTGGGGCCAACGTCCTGACTTTC,CASSSQQGARLGANVLTF
.,TRBJ2-7,.,TRBV28,TGTGCCAGCAGCCCCCCGGGGGCAGTTCTCGAGCAGTACTTC,CASSPPGAVLEQYF
many,TRBJ1-4,.,TRBV20-1,TGCAGTGCTAGAGCTATGGACACCACCAATGAAAAACTGTTTTTT,CSARAMDTTNEKLFF
many,TRBJ2-1,.,TRBV2,TGTGCCTTTTCGACAGGATTCAATGAGCAGTTCTTC,CAFSTGFNEQFF
many,TRBJ2-3,TRBD1,TRBV3-1,TGTGCCAGCAGCCAAGTTAGACAGGGTTTTTCAGATACGCAGTATTTT,CASSQVRQGFSDTQYF
many,TRBJ1-5,TRBD1,TRBV20-1,TGCAGTGCCAGCCGACAGGGACTTAATCAGCCCCAGCATTTT,CSASRQGLNQPQHF
many,TRBJ1-1,.,TRBV7-3,TGTGCCAGCAGCTATACAAAGGACGCTGAAGCTTTCTTT,CASSYTKDAEAFF
.,TRBJ2-3,.,TRBV12-3/TRBV12-4,TGTGCCAGCAGTTTGGCGTTGAGAAATACGCAGTATTTT,CASSLALRNTQYF
many,TRBJ1-5,.,TRBV6-9,TGTGCCAGCAGTTCAACCTCGACGGTTTATAGCAATCAGCCCCAGCATTTT,CASSSTSTVYSNQPQHF